Listed below are T cell receptor beta chains from one sample, sequenced in a study of CD8 T cells in ankylosing spondylitis. MiXCR, run by TCRdb on the 5' RACE reads, gives a single entry per CDR3 protein. The sample records about 390,000 distinct CDR3 sequences, around 20% being singletons. The sequencing sample was made of blood, either unsorted or a sorted T cell fraction (not recorded which). These receptors were collected from a male donor with ankylosing spondylitis. CDR3s include the opening cysteine and the closing phenylalanine or tryptophan. D genes are given only for firm matches. Clone size is not always given. Where it is, it says once, few, many or a class for expanded clones.

TRBJ1-4,TRBV5-1,few,TRBD1,CASSLAGTGPHNEKLFF,TGCGCCAGCAGCTTGGCCGGGACAGGGCCACATAATGAAAAACTGTTTTTT
TRBJ2-7,TRBV6-2/TRBV6-3,few,NA,CASSWTVNEQYF,TGTGCCAGCAGCTGGACAGTTAACGAGCAGTACTTC
TRBJ1-4,TRBV28,NA,NA,CASSPDIAGEKLFF,TGTGCCAGCAGTCCGGACATAGCAGGGGAAAAACTGTTTTTT
TRBJ2-1,TRBV19,NA,NA,CASSIPGPNGEQFF,TGTGCCAGTAGTATCCCGGGACCTAACGGTGAGCAGTTCTTC
TRBJ1-1,TRBV12-3/TRBV12-4,NA,TRBD1,CASRPDRVILRAFF,TGTGCCAGCAGACCGGACAGGGTAATTTTGAGAGCTTTCTTT
TRBJ2-7,TRBV9,NA,NA,CASSKGRTEAYEQYF,TGTGCCAGCAGCAAGGGGAGGACAGAAGCCTACGAGCAGTACTTC
TRBJ1-1,TRBV20-1,NA,TRBD1,CSARPRDRGNTEAFF,TGCAGTGCTAGGCCACGGGACAGGGGGAACACTGAAGCTTTCTTT
TRBJ2-1,TRBV20-1,few,NA,CSARPVNNEQFF,TGCAGTGCTAGGCCTGTTAACAATGAGCAGTTCTTC
TRBJ2-6,TRBV10-3,few,NA,CAISRVRATGLAGANVLTF,TGTGCCATCAGTCGAGTTCGGGCGACAGGCCTGGCTGGGGCCAACGTCCTGACTTTC
TRBJ2-1,TRBV29-1,few,NA,CSGDGESSYNEQFF,TGCAGCGGTGATGGGGAGAGCTCCTACAATGAGCAGTTCTTC
TRBJ2-7,TRBV5-1,NA,NA,CASSLERLVYEQYF,TGCGCCAGCAGCTTGGAGCGGCTAGTCTACGAGCAGTACTTC
TRBJ1-4,TRBV5-6,few,NA,CASSAGATNEKLFF,TGTGCCAGCAGCGCAGGGGCAACTAATGAAAAACTGTTTTTT
TRBJ2-1,TRBV20-1,NA,TRBD2,CSARDIAGGQFF,TGCAGTGCTAGAGATATAGCGGGAGGGCAGTTCTTC
TRBJ2-1,TRBV25-1,NA,NA,CASSELGESYNEQFF,TGTGCCAGCAGTGAACTAGGAGAATCCTACAATGAGCAGTTCTTC
TRBJ2-2,TRBV28,NA,NA,CASRTLDTGELFF,TGTGCCAGCAGAACTTTAGACACCGGGGAGCTGTTTTTT
TRBJ2-7,TRBV20-1,NA,NA,CSARGSYEQYF,TGCAGTGCTAGAGGGTCTTACGAGCAGTACTTC
TRBJ2-1,TRBV20-1,NA,TRBD2,CSARDRLAGNQFF,TGCAGTGCTAGAGATCGGCTAGCGGGAAACCAGTTCTTC
TRBJ2-7,TRBV7-2,once,TRBD2,CASSQRTSGTYEQYF,TGTGCCAGCAGCCAACGCACTAGCGGGACATACGAGCAGTACTTC
TRBJ1-1,TRBV5-1,NA,TRBD1,CASSSGQLEAFF,TGCGCCAGCAGCTCGGGACAGCTTGAAGCTTTCTTT
TRBJ2-2,TRBV7-9,NA,TRBD2,CASPRLTGGTGELFF,TGTGCCAGCCCCCGCCTAACGGGAGGGACCGGGGAGCTGTTTTTT
TRBJ2-2,TRBV6-1,NA,NA,CASSEVPGVAGELFF,TGTGCCAGCAGTGAAGTCCCAGGGGTGGCCGGGGAGCTGTTTTTT
TRBJ2-1,TRBV5-1,few,NA,CASSPERSSYNEQFF,TGCGCCAGCAGCCCCGAGCGCAGCTCCTACAATGAGCAGTTCTTC
TRBJ2-1,TRBV11-2,NA,NA,CASSLGGSYYNEQFF,TGTGCCAGCAGCTTAGGGGGGAGCTACTACAATGAGCAGTTCTTC
TRBJ2-1,TRBV12-5,few,TRBD1,CASGIEGTGGNEQFF,TGTGCTAGTGGGATCGAGGGGACAGGGGGGAATGAGCAGTTCTTC
TRBJ2-7,TRBV20-1,NA,NA,CSASRREQYF,TGCAGTGCTAGCAGGCGCGAGCAGTACTTC
TRBJ2-6,TRBV6-1,NA,NA,CASGRDAGANVLTF,TGTGCCAGCGGCAGGGACGCTGGGGCCAACGTCCTGACTTTC
TRBJ1-2,TRBV12-3/TRBV12-4,NA,NA,CASRMRGGYTF,TGTGCCAGCAGGATGAGGGGTGGCTACACCTTC
TRBJ2-3,TRBV5-1,many,NA,CASSFGQGGDTQYF,TGCGCCAGCAGCTTCGGACAGGGAGGGGATACGCAGTATTTT
TRBJ2-5,TRBV5-1,NA,NA,CASSLIADQETQYF,TGCGCCAGCAGCTTGATAGCGGACCAAGAGACCCAGTACTTC
TRBJ2-1,TRBV29-1,NA,TRBD2,CSVPRGLAGGYNEQFF,TGCAGCGTCCCGAGGGGCCTAGCGGGAGGCTACAATGAGCAGTTCTTC
TRBJ2-1,TRBV7-3,few,NA,CASSPIARGRMYNEQFF,TGTGCCAGCAGCCCAATCGCGAGGGGGAGGATGTACAATGAGCAGTTCTTC
TRBJ1-2,TRBV24-1,once,NA,CATSDRRAENYGYTF,TGTGCCACCAGTGACCGGCGTGCGGAGAACTATGGCTACACCTTC